The TCR beta chain described here comes from a study of T cells after yellow fever vaccination. The study's findings and limits: Faster peaking, at day 5 versus 15, marked a secondary response that was weaker.

This clonotype has a handful of counts. Its specificity is not known. In TCRdb, the 5' RACE reads were re-called with MiXCR into one record per CDR3 protein. The repertoire holds 200,000 to 300,000 distinct CDR3 sequences, with around 13% as singletons. This CDR3 comprises 13 residues. The V and J ends lost 5 bases and 3 bases respectively, with 11 bases between them. Germline V lookup: CDR1 SGHTA, CDR2 FQGNSA. Sequenced material: CD4+ T cells sorted from PBMCs, taken 45 days after the yellow fever booster vaccination. The TCR was taken from a man aged 30 to 39 who received the YFV17D yellow fever vaccine. The chain couples TRBV7-2 to TRBJ2-7; TRBD2 is a possible D gene (6 bases). CDR3 nucleotides: TGTGCCAGCAGCAGGGCGGGAAACTACGAGCAGTACTTC. It yields the protein CASSRAGNYEQYF.